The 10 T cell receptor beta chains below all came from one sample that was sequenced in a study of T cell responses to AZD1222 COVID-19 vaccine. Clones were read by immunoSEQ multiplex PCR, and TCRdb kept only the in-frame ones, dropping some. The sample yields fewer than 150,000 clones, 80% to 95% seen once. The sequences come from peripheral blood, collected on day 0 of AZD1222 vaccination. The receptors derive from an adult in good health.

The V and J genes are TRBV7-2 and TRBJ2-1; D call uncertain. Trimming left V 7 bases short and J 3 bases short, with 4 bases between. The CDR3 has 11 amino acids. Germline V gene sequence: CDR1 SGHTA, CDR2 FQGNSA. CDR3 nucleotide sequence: TGTGCCAGCAACTTCTACAATGAGCAGTTCTTC. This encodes CASNFYNEQFF.

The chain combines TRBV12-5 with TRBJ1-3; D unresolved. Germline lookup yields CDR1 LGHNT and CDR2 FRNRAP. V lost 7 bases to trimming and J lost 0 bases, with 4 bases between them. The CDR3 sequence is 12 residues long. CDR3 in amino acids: CASAISGNTIYF. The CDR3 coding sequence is TGTGCTAGTGCGATCTCTGGAAACACCATATATTTT.

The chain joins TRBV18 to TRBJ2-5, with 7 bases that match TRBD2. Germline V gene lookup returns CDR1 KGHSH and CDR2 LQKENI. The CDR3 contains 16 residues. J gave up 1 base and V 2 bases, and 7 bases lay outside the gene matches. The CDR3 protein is CASSPSGAGLQETQYF. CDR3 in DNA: TGTGCCAGCTCACCATCGGGAGCGGGACTCCAAGAGACCCAGTACTTC.

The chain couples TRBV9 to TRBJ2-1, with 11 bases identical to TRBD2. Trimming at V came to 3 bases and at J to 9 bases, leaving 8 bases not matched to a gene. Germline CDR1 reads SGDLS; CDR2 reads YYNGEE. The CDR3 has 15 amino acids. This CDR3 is CASSATSGTTVEQFF. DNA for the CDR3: TGTGCCAGCAGCGCGACTAGCGGGACTACGGTTGAGCAGTTCTTC.

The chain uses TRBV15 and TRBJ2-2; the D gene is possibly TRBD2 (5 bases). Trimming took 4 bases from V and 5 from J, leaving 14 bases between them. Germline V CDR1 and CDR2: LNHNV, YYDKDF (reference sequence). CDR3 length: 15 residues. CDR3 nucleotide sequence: TGTGCCACCAGCACAAGGAGGTTGGGTACCGGGGAGCTGTTTTTT. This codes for CATSTRRLGTGELFF.

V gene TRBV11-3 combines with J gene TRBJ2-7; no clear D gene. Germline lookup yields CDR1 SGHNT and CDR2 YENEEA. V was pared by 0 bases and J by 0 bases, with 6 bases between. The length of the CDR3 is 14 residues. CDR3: CASSLDSSSYEQYF. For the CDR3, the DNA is TGTGCCAGCAGCTTAGATAGTAGCTCCTACGAGCAGTACTTC. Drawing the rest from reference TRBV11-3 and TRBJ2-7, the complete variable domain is EAGVVQSPRYKIIEKKQPVAFWCNPISGHNTLYWYLQNLGQGPELLIRYENEEAVDDSQLPKDRFSAERLKGVDSTLKIQPAELGDSAVYLCASSLDSSSYEQYFGPGTRLTVT.

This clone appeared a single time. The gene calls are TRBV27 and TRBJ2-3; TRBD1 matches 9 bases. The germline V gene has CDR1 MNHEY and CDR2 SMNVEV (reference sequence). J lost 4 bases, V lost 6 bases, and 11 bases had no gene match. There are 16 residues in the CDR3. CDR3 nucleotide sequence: TGTGCCAGCAGCTGGGGACAGGGAGGAAACCCAGATACGCAGTATTTT. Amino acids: CASSWGQGGNPDTQYF.

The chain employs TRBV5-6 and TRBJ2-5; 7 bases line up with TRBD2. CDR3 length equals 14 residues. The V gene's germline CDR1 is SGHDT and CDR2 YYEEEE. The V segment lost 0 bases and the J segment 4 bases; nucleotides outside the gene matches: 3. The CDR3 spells CASSLGAGLETQYF. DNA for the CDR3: TGTGCCAGCAGCTTGGGAGCGGGGTTAGAGACCCAGTACTTC.

CDR3: CASSYEVGASYEQYF. The CDR3 DNA sequence: TGTGCCAGCAGTTACGAAGTGGGGGCCTCCTACGAGCAGTACTTC. V usage is TRBV6-2 or TRBV6-3 and J usage is TRBJ2-7, with D possibly TRBD1 on 6 matching bases. The V end was cut by 2 bases, the J end by 0 bases, with 11 bases between. The CDR3 is made up of 15 amino acids. Germline V lookup: CDR1 MNHEY, CDR2 SVGEGT.

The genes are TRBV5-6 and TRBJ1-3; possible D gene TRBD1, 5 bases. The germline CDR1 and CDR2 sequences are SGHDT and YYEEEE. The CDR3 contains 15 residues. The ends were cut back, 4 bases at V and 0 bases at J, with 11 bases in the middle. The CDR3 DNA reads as TGTGCCAGCAGCCGAGGGGTTAGCTCTGGAAACACCATATATTTT. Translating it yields CASSRGVSSGNTIYF.